This entry features one T cell receptor (beta chain) sequence. Antigen specificity is unknown. These data belong to a study of T-cell memory formation after mild COVID-19. Study-wide points: Second-wave clones with a day 37 peak had unconfirmed SARS-CoV-2 specificity. Later expanders leaned CD4+, whereas clones that contracted between day 15 and 85 were balanced CD4/CD8. Contracting clones localized mainly to CM and EM when CD4+ and mainly to EMRA when CD8+.

Constant-segment primers served in 5'RACE that generated TCR alpha and TCR beta cDNA libraries bearing sample barcodes and UMIs. TCRdb passed the 5' RACE reads through MiXCR, listing each CDR3 protein once. The sample lists 250,000 to 400,000 distinct CDR3 sequences; roughly an eighth were seen once. Material: PBMCs or a T cell subset sorted from them (not recorded which). This receptor was identified in a man aged 18 to 30 who had mild COVID-19 (a few samples of this study predate the infection). Cell type and time point are not known.

The CDR3 DNA reads as TGTGCCAGCAGCTTGACTAGCGGGGGCTTACATACGCAGTATTTT. Translating it yields CASSLTSGGLHTQYF. The chain uses TRBV5-4 and TRBJ2-3; 11 bases match TRBD2. The CDR3 sequence is 15 residues long. Losses at the gene ends were 1 base for V and 7 bases for J; bases not matched to a gene: 5. Germline V CDR1 and CDR2: SGHNT, YYREEE (reference sequence).